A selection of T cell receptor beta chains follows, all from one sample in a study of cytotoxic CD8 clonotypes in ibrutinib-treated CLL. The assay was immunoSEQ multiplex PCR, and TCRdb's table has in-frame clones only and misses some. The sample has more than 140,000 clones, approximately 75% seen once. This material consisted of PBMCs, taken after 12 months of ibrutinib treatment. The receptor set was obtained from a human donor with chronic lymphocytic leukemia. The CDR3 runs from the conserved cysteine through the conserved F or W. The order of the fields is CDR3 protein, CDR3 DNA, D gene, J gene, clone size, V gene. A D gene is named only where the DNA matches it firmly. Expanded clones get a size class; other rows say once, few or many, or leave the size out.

CDR3: CASSLSGDGYTF
DNA: TGCGCCAGCAGCTTAAGCGGGGACGGCTACACCTTC
D: -
J: TRBJ1-2
size: -
V: TRBV5-1

CDR3: CASSLEGARGWDEQFF
DNA: TGCGCCAGCAGCTTGGAGGGGGCCCGCGGGTGGGATGAGCAGTTCTTC
D: TRBD1
J: TRBJ2-1
size: -
V: TRBV5-1

CDR3: CASSYEPVLTDTQYF
DNA: TGTGCCAGCAGCTATGAACCCGTGTTGACAGATACGCAGTATTTT
D: -
J: TRBJ2-3
size: once
V: TRBV7-6

CDR3: CAISLEPTDTQYF
DNA: TGTGCCATCAGCTTGGAGCCTACAGATACGCAGTATTTT
D: -
J: TRBJ2-3
size: -
V: TRBV10-3

CDR3: CASSQDEAGDEKLFF
DNA: TGCGCCAGCAGCCAAGACGAGGCAGGGGATGAAAAACTGTTTTTT
D: -
J: TRBJ1-4
size: -
V: TRBV4-3

CDR3: CASSPGLSYNEQFF
DNA: TGTGCCAGCAGCCCCGGACTGTCCTACAATGAGCAGTTCTTC
D: -
J: TRBJ2-1
size: -
V: TRBV27

CDR3: CASSSPAGVNEQYF
DNA: TGTGCCAGCAGTAGTCCAGCGGGAGTGAACGAGCAGTACTTC
D: TRBD2
J: TRBJ2-7
size: -
V: TRBV2

CDR3: CASSPIGGRFWTYEQYF
DNA: TGTGCCAGCTCCCCCATAGGGGGCCGATTTTGGACCTACGAGCAGTACTTC
D: TRBD1
J: TRBJ2-7
size: -
V: TRBV27

CDR3: CASSMRGRILLGTDTQYF
DNA: TGTGCCAGTAGTATGAGGGGGCGCATCTTATTAGGTACAGATACGCAGTATTTT
D: TRBD1
J: TRBJ2-3
size: -
V: TRBV19

CDR3: CASTRRGSYEQYF
DNA: TGTGCCAGCACTCGAAGGGGGTCCTACGAGCAGTACTTC
D: -
J: TRBJ2-7
size: -
V: TRBV5-5

CDR3: CASSGDRDTDTQYF
DNA: TGTGCCAGCAGCGGGGACAGGGACACAGATACGCAGTATTTT
D: TRBD1
J: TRBJ2-3
size: -
V: TRBV13

CDR3: CASSFRPNEKLFF
DNA: TGTGCCAGCAGTTTCCGTCCTAATGAAAAACTGTTTTTT
D: -
J: TRBJ1-4
size: -
V: TRBV27

CDR3: CSVARGAGDTQYF
DNA: TGCAGCGTGGCCCGCGGGGCGGGAGATACGCAGTATTTT
D: -
J: TRBJ2-3
size: -
V: TRBV29-1

CDR3: CASSAASLSGNTIYF
DNA: TGTGCCAGCTCCGCCGCCAGCCTCTCTGGAAACACCATATATTTT
D: -
J: TRBJ1-3
size: -
V: TRBV18

CDR3: CASHDWGYEQYF
DNA: TGTGCCAGCCACGATTGGGGATACGAGCAGTACTTC
D: -
J: TRBJ2-7
size: -
V: TRBV28

CDR3: CASSSIQGAGGNEQFF
DNA: TGTGCCAGCAGTTCAATACAGGGGGCAGGAGGCAATGAGCAGTTCTTC
D: TRBD1
J: TRBJ2-1
size: -
V: TRBV28

CDR3: CASSQELNPYEQYF
DNA: TGTGCCAGCAGCCAAGAACTTAATCCCTACGAGCAGTACTTC
D: -
J: TRBJ2-7
size: -
V: TRBV4-2

CDR3: CAVKLAGSYEQYF
DNA: TGTGCCGTCAAACTAGCGGGAAGCTACGAGCAGTACTTC
D: TRBD2
J: TRBJ2-7
size: -
V: TRBV10-3

CDR3: CASSLAGGGIDTQYF
DNA: TGTGCCAGCAGCTTAGCTGGTGGAGGCATAGATACGCAGTATTTT
D: -
J: TRBJ2-3
size: -
V: TRBV7-2

CDR3: CASSQASGTTKTHEQFF
DNA: TGCGCCAGCAGCCAAGCCTCCGGGACCACAAAGACACATGAGCAGTTCTTC
D: -
J: TRBJ2-1
size: -
V: TRBV4-3

CDR3: CATSRDLVTDGEAFF
DNA: TGTGCCACCAGCAGAGATCTAGTCACGGACGGTGAAGCTTTCTTT
D: -
J: TRBJ1-1
size: few
V: TRBV15

CDR3: CAAMGGGGGYTF
DNA: TGTGCCGCGATGGGAGGAGGGGGTGGCTACACCTTC
D: -
J: TRBJ1-2
size: -
V: TRBV19

CDR3: CASSRGGNEKLFF
DNA: TGTGCCAGCTCACGAGGGGGAAATGAAAAACTGTTTTTT
D: -
J: TRBJ1-4
size: -
V: TRBV18

CDR3: CASSMDRGGYTF
DNA: TGTGCCAGCAGTATGGACAGGGGTGGCTACACCTTC
D: TRBD1
J: TRBJ1-2
size: -
V: TRBV28

CDR3: CASSLAAGTNYGYTF
DNA: TGTGCCAGCAGTTTAGCGGCAGGCACTAACTATGGCTACACCTTC
D: -
J: TRBJ1-2
size: -
V: TRBV28

CDR3: CASSLNSPSYEQYF
DNA: TGCGCCAGCAGCTTGAACAGCCCATCCTACGAGCAGTACTTC
D: -
J: TRBJ2-7
size: -
V: TRBV5-1

CDR3: CAWTPTGNYGYTF
DNA: TGTGCCTGGACCCCGACAGGGAACTATGGCTACACCTTC
D: TRBD1
J: TRBJ1-2
size: -
V: TRBV30

CDR3: CASSLRDSTDTQYF
DNA: TGTGCCAGCAGCTTAAGGGACAGCACAGATACGCAGTATTTT
D: -
J: TRBJ2-3
size: -
V: TRBV7-6

CDR3: CASSRGTSGALSGEQYF
DNA: TGCGCCAGCAGCCGAGGGACTAGCGGGGCTTTATCTGGAGAGCAGTACTTC
D: TRBD2
J: TRBJ2-7
size: -
V: TRBV4-1

CDR3: CASSDLGDRKARGSPLHF
DNA: TGTGCCAGCAGTGATTTGGGGGACCGGAAAGCCCGGGGTTCACCCCTCCACTTT
D: -
J: TRBJ1-6
size: -
V: TRBV6-1

CDR3: CASSLDGSSGNTIYF
DNA: TGTGCCAGCAGCCTGGACGGTTCCTCTGGAAACACCATATATTTT
D: -
J: TRBJ1-3
size: -
V: TRBV9

CDR3: CASSLEGHGKDTQYF
DNA: TGCGCCAGCAGCTTGGAGGGACACGGGAAAGATACGCAGTATTTT
D: -
J: TRBJ2-3
size: -
V: TRBV5-1

CDR3: CASSTASPEQFF
DNA: TGTGCCAGCAGTACAGCTTCTCCTGAGCAGTTCTTC
D: -
J: TRBJ2-1
size: few
V: TRBV7-9

CDR3: CASSKALYEVGPTDTQYF
DNA: TGTGCCAGCAGCAAAGCGCTTTATGAGGTGGGACCCACAGATACGCAGTATTTT
D: -
J: TRBJ2-3
size: -
V: TRBV21-1

CDR3: CASSSLPGIREGYTF
DNA: TGTGCCAGCTCCTCTCTCCCAGGTATCAGGGAGGGCTACACCTTC
D: -
J: TRBJ1-2
size: -
V: TRBV6-5

CDR3: CATSSGTSSYEQYF
DNA: TGTGCCACCAGCAGTGGAACTAGCTCCTACGAGCAGTACTTC
D: -
J: TRBJ2-7
size: few
V: TRBV15

CDR3: CASRGTGGFEGYTF
DNA: TGTGCCAGCAGGGGGACAGGGGGATTCGAGGGCTACACCTTC
D: TRBD1
J: TRBJ1-2
size: -
V: TRBV28

CDR3: CASSVNREFTEAFF
DNA: TGTGCCAGCAGCGTAAACAGAGAGTTCACTGAAGCTTTCTTT
D: -
J: TRBJ1-1
size: once
V: TRBV9

CDR3: CASSLDLLPNYGYTF
DNA: TGTGCCAGCAGCTTGGATTTGCTCCCTAACTATGGCTACACCTTC
D: -
J: TRBJ1-2
size: once
V: TRBV5-5

CDR3: CASSLAGTSGNNEQFF
DNA: TGTGCCAGCAGCTTAGCGGGGACTAGCGGGAACAATGAGCAGTTCTTC
D: TRBD2
J: TRBJ2-1
size: few
V: TRBV11-3

CDR3: CASSLADRDNQPQHF
DNA: TGTGCCAGCAGTTTAGCGGACAGGGACAATCAGCCCCAGCATTTT
D: TRBD1
J: TRBJ1-5
size: -
V: TRBV28

CDR3: CASSYEWDRVSPRALHF
DNA: TGTGCCAGCAGCTACGAATGGGACAGGGTGTCCCCCCGGGCCCTCCACTTT
D: TRBD1
J: TRBJ1-6
size: few
V: TRBV28

CDR3: CASSSLNSNQPQHF
DNA: TGTGCCAGCAGTTCCCTAAACAGCAATCAGCCCCAGCATTTT
D: -
J: TRBJ1-5
size: -
V: TRBV6-5

CDR3: CASSTMTKRFSYNEQFF
DNA: TGTGCCAGCAGCACAATGACGAAGAGATTCTCCTACAATGAGCAGTTCTTC
D: -
J: TRBJ2-1
size: -
V: TRBV7-9

CDR3: CASSWRTGGSYEQYF
DNA: TGTGCCAGCAGCTGGAGGACAGGGGGCTCCTACGAGCAGTACTTC
D: TRBD1
J: TRBJ2-7
size: -
V: TRBV5-5

CDR3: CASRSRGGRTDTQYF
DNA: TGTGCCAGCAGAAGTCGTGGCGGGCGCACAGATACGCAGTATTTT
D: -
J: TRBJ2-3
size: -
V: TRBV28

CDR3: CASSLGSLGGGQPQHF
DNA: TGTGCCAGCAGCTTGGGAAGCTTGGGGGGAGGCCAGCCCCAGCATTTT
D: -
J: TRBJ1-5
size: -
V: TRBV5-6

CDR3: CATSRDMTGSRVVNQPQHF
DNA: TGTGCCACCAGCAGAGATATGACAGGGTCCAGAGTGGTCAATCAGCCCCAGCATTTT
D: TRBD1
J: TRBJ1-5
size: once
V: TRBV15

CDR3: CASSFTGGTTTDTQYF
DNA: TGTGCCAGCAGCTTTACGGGAGGAACGACCACAGATACGCAGTATTTT
D: TRBD2
J: TRBJ2-3
size: once
V: TRBV5-6

CDR3: CASSPRNTGELFF
DNA: TGTGCCAGCAGCCCGCGTAACACCGGGGAGCTGTTTTTT
D: -
J: TRBJ2-2
size: once
V: TRBV5-4

CDR3: CASSLTASGELSSYNEQFF
DNA: TGTGCCAGCTCTTTAACGGCTAGCGGGGAGCTCAGCTCCTACAATGAGCAGTTCTTC
D: TRBD2
J: TRBJ2-1
size: few
V: TRBV7-6